The rows below give T cell receptor beta chains drawn from one sample of a study of T cells in localized non-small cell lung cancer. Assay used: immunoSEQ multiplex PCR; TCRdb lists only in-frame clones, some missing. The sample shows under 40,000 clones, almost 85% of them seen only once. The source was peripheral blood, collected before any cancer treatment. The receptors were sampled from a male donor older than 55 with stage III squamous cell lung carcinoma. Each CDR3 is given with its conserved first and last residue. Each record gives: D gene, J gene, V gene, clone size, CDR3 protein, CDR3 DNA. D genes are given only for firm matches. For some rows the clone size is stated as once, few or many, or as a class when expanded; others skip it.

D: NA
J: TRBJ2-1
V: TRBV10-1
size: NA
CDR3: CASSESGGYNEQFF
DNA: TGCGCCAGCAGTGAGTCCGGCGGCTACAATGAGCAGTTCTTC

D: NA
J: TRBJ2-5
V: TRBV27
size: NA
CDR3: CASSFTGPPAGETQYF
DNA: TGTGCCAGCAGTTTTACGGGCCCTCCTGCTGGAGAGACCCAGTACTTC

D: NA
J: TRBJ2-1
V: TRBV7-8
size: NA
CDR3: CASSPGAVRDNEQFF
DNA: TGTGCCAGCAGCCCAGGGGCGGTCCGTGACAATGAGCAGTTCTTC

D: NA
J: TRBJ2-7
V: TRBV28
size: NA
CDR3: CASSPNSYEQYF
DNA: TGTGCCAGCAGCCCGAACTCCTACGAGCAGTACTTC

D: NA
J: TRBJ1-2
V: TRBV2
size: NA
CDR3: CASSENRPLYGYTF
DNA: TGTGCCAGCAGTGAAAACAGGCCCCTCTATGGCTACACCTTC

D: TRBD1
J: TRBJ1-1
V: TRBV2
size: NA
CDR3: CASSSDRGVTEAFF
DNA: TGTGCCAGCAGTTCGGACAGGGGGGTCACTGAAGCTTTCTTT

D: NA
J: TRBJ2-1
V: TRBV19
size: NA
CDR3: CASKESGLTGKQFF
DNA: TGTGCCAGTAAGGAATCGGGCCTTACTGGAAAGCAGTTCTTC

D: NA
J: TRBJ1-2
V: TRBV27
size: NA
CDR3: CASSFSGNYGYTF
DNA: TGTGCCAGCAGTTTTTCAGGGAACTATGGCTACACCTTC

D: NA
J: TRBJ1-3
V: TRBV19
size: NA
CDR3: CASRNLDSSGNTIYF
DNA: TGTGCCAGTAGAAACCTCGACAGCTCTGGAAACACCATATATTTT

D: NA
J: TRBJ1-5
V: TRBV7-9
size: NA
CDR3: CASSPAGDAEGNQPQHF
DNA: TGTGCCAGCAGCCCCGCGGGGGACGCAGAGGGCAATCAGCCCCAGCATTTT

D: NA
J: TRBJ2-1
V: TRBV5-6
size: once
CDR3: CASSLGRSSVNEQFF
DNA: TGTGCCAGCAGCTTGGGTCGCTCTAGTGTCAATGAGCAGTTCTTC

D: NA
J: TRBJ1-1
V: TRBV27
size: NA
CDR3: CASSLSSGRNTEAFF
DNA: TGTGCCAGCAGTTTATCCTCCGGGCGGAACACTGAAGCTTTCTTT

D: NA
J: TRBJ2-1
V: TRBV6-1
size: once
CDR3: CASTEGSHEQFF
DNA: TGTGCCAGCACCGAGGGCAGCCATGAGCAGTTCTTC

D: TRBD2
J: TRBJ2-3
V: TRBV2
size: NA
CDR3: CARRRTGGADTQYF
DNA: TGTGCCAGACGTCGTACCGGGGGGGCAGATACGCAGTATTTT

D: NA
J: TRBJ1-1
V: TRBV10-3
size: NA
CDR3: CAISEMGAVTEAFF
DNA: TGTGCCATCAGTGAGATGGGGGCGGTCACTGAAGCTTTCTTT

D: TRBD1
J: TRBJ1-1
V: TRBV19
size: NA
CDR3: CASNPTGGAGNTEAFF
DNA: TGTGCCAGTAACCCAACAGGGGGCGCGGGGAACACTGAAGCTTTCTTT

D: TRBD2
J: TRBJ2-1
V: TRBV5-1
size: NA
CDR3: CASSLLRENNEQFF
DNA: TGCGCCAGCAGCTTGCTGCGGGAGAACAATGAGCAGTTCTTC

D: TRBD1
J: TRBJ1-1
V: TRBV18
size: NA
CDR3: CASKGTGGNTEAFF
DNA: TGTGCCAGCAAGGGGACAGGGGGGAACACTGAAGCTTTCTTT

D: TRBD1
J: TRBJ1-5
V: TRBV6-1
size: few
CDR3: CASSAGDRVPHQHF
DNA: TGTGCCAGCAGTGCCGGGGACAGGGTTCCGCACCAGCATTTT

D: NA
J: TRBJ1-6
V: TRBV6-4
size: NA
CDR3: CASSAGASYNSPLHF
DNA: TGTGCCAGCAGCGCAGGGGCTTCCTATAATTCACCCCTCCACTTT

D: NA
J: TRBJ2-5
V: TRBV19
size: NA
CDR3: CASSGGAGQETQYF
DNA: TGTGCCAGTAGTGGCGGGGCCGGACAAGAGACCCAGTACTTC

D: NA
J: TRBJ1-5
V: TRBV27
size: once
CDR3: CASSPVGGVGQPQHF
DNA: TGTGCCAGCAGTCCCGTTGGGGGGGTAGGGCAGCCCCAGCATTTT

D: NA
J: TRBJ1-1
V: TRBV6-5
size: NA
CDR3: CASSYYRATMNTEAFF
DNA: TGTGCCAGCAGTTACTACCGGGCTACAATGAACACTGAAGCTTTCTTT

D: NA
J: TRBJ1-2
V: TRBV6-6
size: few
CDR3: CASSWDGANYGYTF
DNA: TGTGCCAGCAGTTGGGACGGGGCAAACTATGGCTACACCTTC

D: TRBD2
J: TRBJ2-7
V: TRBV4-2
size: NA
CDR3: CASSQVASGMGYEQYF
DNA: TGTGCCAGCAGCCAAGTGGCTAGCGGGATGGGTTACGAGCAGTACTTC

D: NA
J: TRBJ2-2
V: TRBV5-1
size: NA
CDR3: CASSPRETANTGELFF
DNA: TGCGCCAGCAGCCCCCGAGAGACAGCCAACACCGGGGAGCTGTTTTTT

D: NA
J: TRBJ2-5
V: TRBV20-1
size: NA
CDR3: CSAAQETQYF
DNA: TGCAGTGCAGCTCAAGAGACCCAGTACTTC

D: NA
J: TRBJ1-1
V: TRBV29-1
size: NA
CDR3: CSVVFGMGGTEAFF
DNA: TGCAGCGTTGTGTTTGGTATGGGGGGCACTGAAGCTTTCTTT

D: NA
J: TRBJ2-5
V: TRBV11-2
size: NA
CDR3: CASSLVPGTGALQETQYF
DNA: TGTGCCAGCAGCTTAGTACCGGGGACGGGGGCCTTACAAGAGACCCAGTACTTC

D: NA
J: TRBJ1-2
V: TRBV7-9
size: NA
CDR3: CASSALGRGHGYTF
DNA: TGTGCCAGCAGCGCCCTCGGGAGAGGCCATGGCTACACCTTC

D: NA
J: TRBJ2-1
V: TRBV5-1
size: NA
CDR3: CASSFVGVDEQFF
DNA: TGCGCCAGCAGCTTCGTTGGGGTAGATGAGCAGTTCTTC

D: NA
J: TRBJ1-5
V: TRBV7-2
size: NA
CDR3: CASSVVGLSLYSNQPQHF
DNA: TGTGCCAGCAGCGTGGTTGGCCTCTCACTCTATAGCAATCAGCCCCAGCATTTT

D: TRBD1
J: TRBJ1-6
V: TRBV5-4
size: few
CDR3: CASTSQGQGDSPLHF
DNA: TGTGCCAGCACCTCTCAGGGACAGGGTGATTCACCCCTCCACTTT

D: NA
J: TRBJ1-5
V: TRBV7-2
size: NA
CDR3: CASSDQVGGNQPQHF
DNA: TGTGCCAGCAGCGACCAGGTGGGGGGTAATCAGCCCCAGCATTTT

D: NA
J: TRBJ1-5
V: TRBV18
size: few
CDR3: CASSPGGGRQPQHF
DNA: TGTGCCAGCTCACCGGGGGGGGGCAGGCAGCCCCAGCATTTT

D: TRBD1
J: TRBJ2-5
V: TRBV5-1
size: few
CDR3: CASSLVPTGQGPQETQYF
DNA: TGCGCCAGCAGCTTGGTGCCTACCGGACAGGGGCCACAAGAGACCCAGTACTTC

D: NA
J: TRBJ2-7
V: TRBV4-2
size: NA
CDR3: CASSQDLTYEQYF
DNA: TGTGCCAGCAGCCAAGATTTGACCTACGAGCAGTACTTC

D: TRBD1
J: TRBJ1-2
V: TRBV19
size: NA
CDR3: CASRPDRARVYGYTF
DNA: TGTGCCAGTAGACCAGACAGGGCCAGGGTCTATGGCTACACCTTC

D: NA
J: TRBJ2-5
V: TRBV6-1
size: NA
CDR3: CASSRARSETQYF
DNA: TGTGCCAGCAGCCGCGCTAGATCAGAGACCCAGTACTTC

D: NA
J: TRBJ2-5
V: TRBV7-2
size: NA
CDR3: CASSLAGRIEETQYF
DNA: TGTGCCAGCAGCTTAGCAGGTCGGATTGAGGAGACCCAGTACTTC

D: NA
J: TRBJ2-3
V: TRBV7-8
size: NA
CDR3: CASSLEQGRGGRTQYF
DNA: TGTGCCAGCAGCTTAGAACAGGGACGAGGGGGGCGGACGCAGTATTTT

D: NA
J: TRBJ2-6
V: TRBV27
size: NA
CDR3: CASSWGSGANVLTF
DNA: TGTGCCAGCAGTTGGGGCTCTGGGGCCAACGTCCTGACTTTC

D: NA
J: TRBJ2-3
V: TRBV9
size: once
CDR3: CASSPNSGSTDTQYF
DNA: TGTGCCAGCAGCCCCAATAGCGGAAGCACAGATACGCAGTATTTT

D: TRBD1
J: TRBJ2-3
V: TRBV5-1
size: few
CDR3: CASSLVRQGTDTQYF
DNA: TGCGCCAGCAGCTTAGTACGACAGGGGACAGATACGCAGTATTTT

D: NA
J: TRBJ2-2
V: TRBV6-5
size: once
CDR3: CAAQGTGELFF
DNA: TGTGCCGCTCAGGGAACCGGGGAGCTGTTTTTT

D: TRBD1
J: TRBJ1-1
V: TRBV12-5
size: NA
CDR3: CASGEPRGQGSTEAFF
DNA: TGTGCTAGTGGTGAGCCGAGAGGACAGGGGAGCACTGAAGCTTTCTTT

D: NA
J: TRBJ2-3
V: TRBV7-9
size: NA
CDR3: CASSLRSDTQYF
DNA: TGTGCCAGCAGCTTAAGGAGCGATACGCAGTATTTT

D: NA
J: TRBJ2-1
V: TRBV10-3
size: NA
CDR3: CAISEPRGGPYNEQFF
DNA: TGTGCCATCAGTGAACCCAGGGGTGGACCTTACAATGAGCAGTTCTTC

D: TRBD1
J: TRBJ2-7
V: TRBV5-1
size: medium-sized
CDR3: CASSPSEGTGNLYRGEQYF
DNA: TGCGCCAGCAGCCCAAGTGAGGGGACAGGGAATCTCTATCGGGGCGAGCAGTACTTC

D: NA
J: TRBJ2-3
V: TRBV6-1
size: NA
CDR3: CAISRSVSTDTQYF
DNA: TGTGCCATCTCTCGTAGCGTGAGCACAGATACGCAGTATTTT

D: NA
J: TRBJ1-1
V: TRBV9
size: NA
CDR3: CASSAGPGVDTEAFF
DNA: TGTGCCAGCAGCGCGGGTCCGGGCGTAGACACTGAAGCTTTCTTT

D: NA
J: TRBJ2-7
V: TRBV11-3
size: once
CDR3: CASSLDMGHEQYF
DNA: TGTGCCAGCAGCTTAGATATGGGGCACGAGCAGTACTTC

D: NA
J: TRBJ2-2
V: TRBV5-1
size: NA
CDR3: CASSFRPTADTGELFF
DNA: TGCGCCAGCAGCTTCAGACCGACAGCAGACACCGGGGAGCTGTTTTTT

D: NA
J: TRBJ2-5
V: TRBV18
size: NA
CDR3: CASSPRQRAEETQYF
DNA: TGTGCCAGCTCACCTCGACAAAGGGCTGAAGAGACCCAGTACTTC

D: TRBD1
J: TRBJ1-2
V: TRBV5-5
size: NA
CDR3: CASSLITGQGSGYGYTF
DNA: TGTGCCAGCAGCTTGATCACAGGACAGGGTTCGGGCTATGGCTACACCTTC

D: TRBD1
J: TRBJ1-1
V: TRBV30
size: NA
CDR3: CAWRTGRNTEAFF
DNA: TGTGCCTGGCGGACAGGGAGGAACACTGAAGCTTTCTTT

D: NA
J: TRBJ2-1
V: TRBV14
size: NA
CDR3: CASSHFAGKDNEQFF
DNA: TGTGCCAGCAGCCACTTCGCGGGAAAAGACAATGAGCAGTTCTTC

D: NA
J: TRBJ2-7
V: TRBV7-2
size: few
CDR3: CASSLNKIYEQYF
DNA: TGTGCCAGCAGCTTAAACAAGATCTACGAGCAGTACTTC

D: NA
J: TRBJ1-1
V: TRBV12-5
size: NA
CDR3: CASGLNQGLGTEAFF
DNA: TGTGCTAGTGGTTTGAATCAGGGCTTGGGCACTGAAGCTTTCTTT